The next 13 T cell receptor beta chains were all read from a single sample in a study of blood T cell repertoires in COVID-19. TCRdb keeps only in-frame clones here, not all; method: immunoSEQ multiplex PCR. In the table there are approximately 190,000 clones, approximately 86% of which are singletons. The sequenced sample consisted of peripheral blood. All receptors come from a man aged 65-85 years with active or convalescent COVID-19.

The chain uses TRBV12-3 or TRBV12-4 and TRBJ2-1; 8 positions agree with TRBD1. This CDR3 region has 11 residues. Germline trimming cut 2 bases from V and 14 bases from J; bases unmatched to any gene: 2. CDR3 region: CASSLRQGKFF. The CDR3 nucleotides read TGTGCCAGCAGTTTAAGACAGGGGAAGTTCTTC.

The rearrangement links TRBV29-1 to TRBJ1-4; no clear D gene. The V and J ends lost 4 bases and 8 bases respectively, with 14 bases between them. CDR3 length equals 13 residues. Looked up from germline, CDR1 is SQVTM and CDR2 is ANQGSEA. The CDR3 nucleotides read TGCAGCGTTGGTTCGGCAGGAACCGAAAAACTGTTTTTT. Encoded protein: CSVGSAGTEKLFF.

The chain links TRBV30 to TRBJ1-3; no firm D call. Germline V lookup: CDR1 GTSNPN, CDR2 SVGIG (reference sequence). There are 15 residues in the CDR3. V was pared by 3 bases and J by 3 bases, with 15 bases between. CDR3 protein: CAWSTEQLFGNTIYF. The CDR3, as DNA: TGTGCCTGGAGCACGGAGCAACTCTTTGGAAACACCATATATTTT.

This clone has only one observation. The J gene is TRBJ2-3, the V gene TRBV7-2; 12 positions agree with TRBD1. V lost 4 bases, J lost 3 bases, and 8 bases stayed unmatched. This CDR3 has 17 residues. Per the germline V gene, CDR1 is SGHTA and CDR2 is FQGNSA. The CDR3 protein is CASSSGTGGSRTDTQYF. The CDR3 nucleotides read TGTGCCAGCAGCTCCGGGACAGGGGGCAGTAGGACAGATACGCAGTATTTT. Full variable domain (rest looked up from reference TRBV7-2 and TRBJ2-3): GAGVSQSPSNKVTEKGKDVELRCDPISGHTALYWYRQSLGQGLEFLIYFQGNSAPDKSGLPSDRFSAERTGGSVSTLTIQRTQQEDSAVYLCASSSGTGGSRTDTQYFGPGTRLTVL.

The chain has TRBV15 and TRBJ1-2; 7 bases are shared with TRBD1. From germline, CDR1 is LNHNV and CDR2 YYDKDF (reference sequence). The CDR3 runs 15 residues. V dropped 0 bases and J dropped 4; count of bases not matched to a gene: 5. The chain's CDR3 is CATSRDRGRSYGYTF. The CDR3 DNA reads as TGTGCCACCAGCAGAGATAGGGGGCGTTCCTATGGCTACACCTTC.

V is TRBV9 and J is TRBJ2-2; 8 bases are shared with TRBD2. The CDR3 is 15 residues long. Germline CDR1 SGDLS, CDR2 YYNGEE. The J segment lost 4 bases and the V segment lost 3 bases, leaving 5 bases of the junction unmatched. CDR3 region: CASSDREGGTGELFF. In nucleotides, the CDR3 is TGTGCCAGCAGCGACCGGGAGGGGGGCACCGGGGAGCTGTTTTTT.

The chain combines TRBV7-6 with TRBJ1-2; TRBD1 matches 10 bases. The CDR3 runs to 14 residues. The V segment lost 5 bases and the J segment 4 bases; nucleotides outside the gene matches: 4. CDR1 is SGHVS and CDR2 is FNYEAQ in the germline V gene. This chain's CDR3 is CASSPRTGGYGYTF. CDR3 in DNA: TGTGCCAGCAGCCCCCGGACAGGGGGCTATGGCTACACCTTC. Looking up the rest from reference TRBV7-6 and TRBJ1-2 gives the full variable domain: GAGVSQSPRYKVTKRGQDVALRCDPISGHVSLYWYRQALGQGPEFLTYFNYEAQQDKSGLPNDRFSAERPEGSISTLTIQRTEQRDSAMYRCASSPRTGGYGYTFGSGTRLTVV.

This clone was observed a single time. CDR3 region: CAWSVLADVYEQYF. CDR3 sequence (DNA): TGTGCCTGGAGTGTACTAGCGGATGTCTACGAGCAGTACTTC. The genes are TRBV30 and TRBJ2-7; 8 bases are a match to TRBD2. Germline CDR1 GTSNPN, CDR2 SVGIG (reference sequence). This CDR3 contains 14 residues. The ends lost 0 bases at V and 3 bases at J; junction bases unmatched: 4.

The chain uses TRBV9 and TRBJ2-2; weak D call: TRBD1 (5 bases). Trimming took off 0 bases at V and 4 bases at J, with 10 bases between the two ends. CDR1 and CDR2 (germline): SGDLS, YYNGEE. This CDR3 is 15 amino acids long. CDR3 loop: CASSVDRFFTGELFF. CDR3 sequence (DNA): TGTGCCAGCAGCGTAGACAGGTTCTTCACCGGGGAGCTGTTTTTT. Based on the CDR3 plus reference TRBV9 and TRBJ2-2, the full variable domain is DSGVTQTPKHLITATGQRVTLRCSPRSGDLSVYWYQQSLDQGLQFLIQYYNGEERAKGNILERFSAQQFPDLHSELNLSSLELGDSALYFCASSVDRFFTGELFFGEGSRLTVL.

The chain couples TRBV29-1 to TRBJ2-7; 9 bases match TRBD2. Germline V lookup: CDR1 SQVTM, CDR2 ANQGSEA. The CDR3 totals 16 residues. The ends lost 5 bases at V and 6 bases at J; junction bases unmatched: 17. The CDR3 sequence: CSVQQAASGILAEQYF. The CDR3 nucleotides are TGCAGCGTTCAACAGGCGGCTAGCGGGATTCTCGCCGAGCAGTACTTC.

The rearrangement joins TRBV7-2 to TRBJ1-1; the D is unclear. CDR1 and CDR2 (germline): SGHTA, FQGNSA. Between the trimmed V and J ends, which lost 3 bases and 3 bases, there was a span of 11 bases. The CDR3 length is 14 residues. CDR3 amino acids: CASSFQFSDTEAFF. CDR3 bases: TGTGCCAGCAGCTTCCAATTCTCGGACACTGAAGCTTTCTTT.

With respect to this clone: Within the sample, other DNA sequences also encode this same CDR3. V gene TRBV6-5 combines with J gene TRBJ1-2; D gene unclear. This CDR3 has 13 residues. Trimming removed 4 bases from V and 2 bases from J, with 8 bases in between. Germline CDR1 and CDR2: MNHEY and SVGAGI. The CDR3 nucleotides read TGTGCCAGCAGTTCGCCGGGAAACTATGGCTACACCTTC. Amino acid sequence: CASSSPGNYGYTF.

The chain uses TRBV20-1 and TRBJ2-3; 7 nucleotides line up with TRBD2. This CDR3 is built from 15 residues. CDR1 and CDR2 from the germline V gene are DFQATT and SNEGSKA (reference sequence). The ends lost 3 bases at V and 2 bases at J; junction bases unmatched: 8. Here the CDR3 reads CSASGLAVPTDTQYF. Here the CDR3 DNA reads TGCAGTGCTAGTGGCCTAGCGGTCCCCACAGATACGCAGTATTTT.